The sequence of this T cell receptor beta chain was determined in a study of blood T cell repertoires in COVID-19. Study as a whole: Collection of acute and convalescent COVID-19 samples took place in the United States, Italy and Spain. From T cells, B-cell-depleted T cells, or PBMCs came the material, which was cDNA or gDNA.

V lost 0 bases, J lost 0 bases, and 3 bases stayed unmatched. The CDR3 covers 16 residues. Germline lookup yields CDR1 SGHAT and CDR2 FQNNGV. Original processing notes: Nucleated cell number was recorded as an estimate derived from reference gene primer amplification. Profiling relied on immunoSEQ multiplex PCR, and the TCRdb table lists in-frame clones only, not all of them. The V and J calls and clone size are taken from that table; D and trimming were inferred from the DNA. The sample records tens of thousands of clones, roughly nine tenths being singletons. The sample taken for sequencing was peripheral blood. This receptor was taken from a man aged 55-75 years with acute or convalescent COVID-19. The chain is built from TRBV11-2 and TRBJ2-3, with 7 bases that match TRBD2. CDR3 loop: CASSLDLRGSTDTQYF. Here the CDR3 DNA reads TGTGCCAGCAGCTTAGACCTGCGGGGGAGCACAGATACGCAGTATTTT.